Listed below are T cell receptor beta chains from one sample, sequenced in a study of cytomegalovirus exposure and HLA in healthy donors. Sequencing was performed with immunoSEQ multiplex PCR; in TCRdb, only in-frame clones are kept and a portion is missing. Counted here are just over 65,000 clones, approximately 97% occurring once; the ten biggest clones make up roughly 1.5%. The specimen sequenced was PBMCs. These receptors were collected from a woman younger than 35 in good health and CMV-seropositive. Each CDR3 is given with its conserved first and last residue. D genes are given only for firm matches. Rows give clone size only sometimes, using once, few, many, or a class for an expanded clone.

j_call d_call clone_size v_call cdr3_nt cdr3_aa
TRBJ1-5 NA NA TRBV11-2 TGTGCCAGCAGTTTCGGACCCCAGGGCGGTCAGCATTTT CASSFGPQGGQHF
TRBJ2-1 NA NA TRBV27 TGTGCCAGCAGTCTACAGGGGGGGATAGTCAATGAGCAGTTCTTC CASSLQGGIVNEQFF
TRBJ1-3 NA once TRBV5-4 TGTGCCAGCAGCTTGGCAGGGAGAAACACCATATATTTT CASSLAGRNTIYF
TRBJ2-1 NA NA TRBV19 TGTGCCAGTAGTATAGGAACAGGTGACTACAATGAGCAGTTCTTC CASSIGTGDYNEQFF
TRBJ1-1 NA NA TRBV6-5 TGTGCCATGTTCTGGGACATAGTGAACACTGAAGCTTTCTTT CAMFWDIVNTEAFF
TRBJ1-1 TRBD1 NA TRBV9 TGTGCCAGCAGCGTGGGGACAGGGGGTTTCGCTGAAGCTTTCTTT CASSVGTGGFAEAFF
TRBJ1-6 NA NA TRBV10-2 TGCGCCAGTAGAGCCGGGAATTCACCCCTCCACTTT CASRAGNSPLHF
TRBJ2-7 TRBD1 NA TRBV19 TGTGCCAGTAGTCGAGCAGGGGGCTCCTACGAGCAGTACTTC CASSRAGGSYEQYF
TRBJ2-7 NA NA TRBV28 TGTGCCAGCAGCTACGACAGCTACGAGCAGTACTTC CASSYDSYEQYF
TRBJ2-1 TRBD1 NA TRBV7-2 TGTGCCAGCAGCTTAGGACAGGGAATTTACAATGAGCAGTTCTTC CASSLGQGIYNEQFF
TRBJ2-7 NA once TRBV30 TGTGCCTGGAGTGCACCGCAGGGAAACTACGAGCAGTACTTC CAWSAPQGNYEQYF
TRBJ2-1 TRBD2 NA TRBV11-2 TGTGCCAGCAGCTTAAGCAGCGCGGGAGGCCAATTCTTC CASSLSSAGGQFF
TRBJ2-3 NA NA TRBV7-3 TGTGCCAGCACCCCTTGGGAGGGGGGGGAAGATACGCAGTATTTT CASTPWEGGEDTQYF
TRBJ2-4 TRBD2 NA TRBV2 TGTGCCAGCATAAAGCGGGACGGGGGGGGCATTCAGTACTTC CASIKRDGGGIQYF
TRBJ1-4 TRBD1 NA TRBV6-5 TGTGCCAGCAGACCATCCGGGACAGTAAATGAAAAACTGTTTTTT CASRPSGTVNEKLFF
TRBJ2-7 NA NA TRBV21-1 TGTGCCAGCAAAGAGGAACGCGGGCCCGTCGAGCAGTACTTC CASKEERGPVEQYF